What follows are 21 T cell receptor beta chains derived from one specimen sequenced in a study of prognosis after radiotherapy for stage I lung cancer. The authors amplified TCR beta CDR3 from genomic DNA using two-round multiplex PCR. Individual primers that were specific to each TRBV and TRBJ gene served in first-round PCR. A single record per CDR3 protein comes from TCRdb applying MiXCR to the multiplex PCR reads. Here the sample spans 10,000 to 15,000 distinct CDR3 sequences, 43% being singletons. This sample comprised PBMCs, obtained before or after stereotactic body radiation therapy (not recorded which). The receptor source for this set is a donor older than 45 with non-small cell lung cancer.

The chain is built from TRBV27 and TRBJ2-7; TRBD2 is a possible D gene (6 bases). Trimming removed 7 bases at V and 7 bases at J, with 11 bases between. There are 11 residues in the CDR3. Germline lookup yields CDR1 MNHEY and CDR2 SMNVEV (reference sequence). CDR3 residues: CASIRGTEQYF. CDR3 nucleotide sequence: TGTGCCAGCATTCGGGGGACGGAGCAGTACTTC.

The chain carries TRBV6-1 and TRBJ2-1; TRBD2 aligns across 7 bases. This CDR3 is built from 15 residues. CDR1 and CDR2 from the germline V gene are MNHNS and SASEGT. V lost 8 bases and J lost 8; bases outside the gene matches: 15. The CDR3 reads CASGGQGTNFYEQFF. CDR3 sequence (DNA): TGTGCCAGCGGCGGACAAGGGACTAATTTCTATGAGCAGTTCTTC.

This clonotype was counted at least ten times. The V gene is TRBV13, the J gene TRBJ2-3; 11 positions match TRBD2. Germline V CDR1 and CDR2: PRHDT, FYEKMQ (reference sequence). The CDR3 totals 16 residues. Germline trimming cut 5 bases from V and 0 bases from J; bases unmatched to any gene: 4. The DNA for the CDR3 is TGTGCCAGCAGCGAAACTAGCGGGAGTAGCACAGATACGCAGTATTTT. Its translation: CASSETSGSSTDTQYF.

Note on this clonotype: This likely came from a read error, as a far larger clone is one base away. J is TRBJ1-1 and V is TRBV6-2 or TRBV6-3; D ambiguous. The CDR3 extends over 13 amino acids. In germline, CDR1 is MNHEY, CDR2 SVGEGT. In DNA, the CDR3 is TGTGCCAGCAGTTACACGGGGTTCGCTGAAGCTCTCTTT. Protein sequence: CASSYTGFAEALF.

The V and J genes are TRBV28 and TRBJ1-1, with D possibly TRBD1 on 5 matching bases. CDR1 MDHEN and CDR2 SYDVKM come from the germline V gene. CDR3 length equals 11 residues. Trimming took off 7 bases at V and 4 bases at J, with 7 bases between the two ends. As DNA, the CDR3 is TGTGCCAGCAAGAGGGGCACTGAAGCTTTCTTT. Encoded protein: CASKRGTEAFF.

The V gene is TRBV28, the J gene TRBJ1-2; TRBD1 matches 7 bases. Germline V lookup: CDR1 MDHEN, CDR2 SYDVKM. This CDR3 has 12 amino acids. The CDR3 DNA is TGTTCCACGGGACAGTGCTCTTATGGCTACACCTTC. Protein product: CSTGQCSYGYTF.

Written as DNA, the CDR3 is TGTGCCAGCATCAGCCACGGGGGTGGCACTGAAGCTTTCTTT. Amino acids: CASISHGGGTEAFF. The V call is TRBV7-9, the J call TRBJ1-1; D possibly corresponds to TRBD1 (5 bases). The CDR3 spans 14 residues. V gave up 7 bases and J gave up 4 bases, with 16 bases separating them. Per the germline V gene, CDR1 is SEHNR and CDR2 is FQNEAQ (reference sequence).

There are many counts of this clonotype. The chain recombines TRBV5-4 with TRBJ2-7; TRBD2 matches 8 bases. The ends lost 6 bases at V and 0 bases at J; junction bases unmatched: 11. Germline V gene data show CDR1 as SGHNT and CDR2 as YYREEE (reference sequence). This CDR3 comprises 16 residues. The CDR3 DNA follows: TGTGCCAGCACCGGGGGGGCAGGGACCCACTCCTACGAGCAGTACTTC. It yields the protein CASTGGAGTHSYEQYF. Using reference TRBV5-4 and TRBJ2-7 for the parts outside the CDR3, the full variable domain is ETGVTQSPTHLIKTRGQQVTLRCSSQSGHNTVSWYQQALGQGPQFIFQYYREEENGRGNFPPRFSGLQFPNYSSELNVNALELDDSALYLCASTGGAGTHSYEQYFGPGTRLTVT.

This clonotype was counted ten times or more. The V call is TRBV9, the J call TRBJ2-2; D remains unclear. V shed 0 bases and J shed 3 bases, with 9 bases lying between them. The CDR3 runs to 15 residues. Germline loops: CDR1 SGDLS, CDR2 YYNGEE. The CDR3 DNA reads as TGTGCCAGCAGCGTAGGCAGCGAATACACCGGGGAGCTGTTTTTT. Its protein is CASSVGSEYTGELFF.

V usage is TRBV30 and J usage is TRBJ1-2; TRBD1 agrees at 9 bases. The CDR3 runs to 16 residues. The V and J ends lost 5 bases and 8 bases, in that order; junction bases with no gene match: 18. Germline lookup yields CDR1 GTSNPN and CDR2 SVGIG (reference sequence). The CDR3 loop reads CAWHPGQGFSLPGYTF. The CDR3 region has the DNA TGTGCCTGGCATCCGGGACAGGGATTTTCCCTGCCAGGCTACACCTTC.

V is TRBV12-3 or TRBV12-4 and J is TRBJ1-2; no firm D call. V was cut by 4 bases and J by 4 bases, with 10 bases left in between. This CDR3 comprises 13 residues. As DNA, the CDR3 is TGTGCCAGCAGTTCCCCAGGTACCTATGGCTACACCTTC. This encodes CASSSPGTYGYTF.

Remarks on this clonotype: This may be a read error: a much more frequent sequence differs by one nucleotide. The chain joins TRBV30 to TRBJ2-5; possible D gene TRBD1, 6 bases. The CDR3 sequence is 11 residues long. V was clipped by 5 bases and J by 8 bases, with 12 bases between them. CDR1 is GTSNPN, CDR2 SVGIG, per germline (reference sequence). CDR3 protein: CAWGDMVTQYF. As DNA, the CDR3 is TGTGCCTGGGGGGACATGGTAACCCAGTACTTC.

This clonotype was recorded many times. This rearrangement joins TRBV10-3 to TRBJ2-3; no firm D call. The V gene lost 5 bases and the J gene lost 4 bases, with 10 bases spanning the gap. This CDR3 region has 13 residues. CDR1 ENHRY and CDR2 SYGVKD come from the germline V gene. For the CDR3, the DNA is TGTGCCATCAGTACAGTCTCGGCAGATACGCAGTATTTT. Amino acids: CAISTVSADTQYF.

In its sample, this clonotype was seen many times. A junction boundary mismatches the germline segment, possibly from a read error. This chain uses TRBV20-1 with TRBJ2-5; 13 bases align to TRBD2. The germline CDR1 and CDR2 sequences are DFQATT and SNEGSKA (reference sequence). The CDR3 spans 14 residues. CDR3 in DNA: TGCAGTGCTGCAGAGTGGACTAGCGGGGGCTCTCTAAACTTC. It encodes CSAAEWTSGGSLNF.

The chain employs TRBV28 and TRBJ2-7; a weak D match, TRBD1 (5 bases). The CDR3 runs 17 residues. Germline V gene data show CDR1 as MDHEN and CDR2 as SYDVKM. The germline V and J ends were trimmed by 2 bases and 3 bases, with 20 bases remaining between them. As DNA, the CDR3 is TGTGCCAGCAGTTTAACGCCTCAGGGTATCCGTGGCTACGAGCAGTACTTC. This encodes CASSLTPQGIRGYEQYF. The full variable domain, in which reference TRBV28 and TRBJ2-7 provide the parts outside the CDR3, is DVKVTQSSRYLVKRTGEKVFLECVQDMDHENMFWYRQDPGLGLRLIYFSYDVKMKEKGDIPEGYSVSREKKERFSLILESASTNQTSMYLCASSLTPQGIRGYEQYFGPGTRLTVT.

This chain's CDR3 is CASSWVPSNQPQHF. CDR3 in DNA: TGTGCCAGCTCCTGGGTGCCAAGCAATCAGCCCCAGCATTTT. The gene calls are TRBV6-2 or TRBV6-3 and TRBJ1-5; no reliable D call. Between the trimmed V and J ends, which lost 8 bases and 1 base, there was a span of 12 bases. CDR1 and CDR2 (germline): MNHEY, SVGEGT. The CDR3 covers 14 residues.

This clonotype was seen at least ten times. The rearrangement links TRBV19 to TRBJ2-2; 12 bases are a match to TRBD2. CDR1 LNHDA and CDR2 SQIVND come from the germline V gene (reference sequence). This CDR3 comprises 17 residues. Trimming took 5 bases from V and 4 from J; bases not matched to a gene: 8. The CDR3 region is CASSLRLAGEGTGELFF. The CDR3 DNA reads TGTGCCAGTAGTCTCCGACTAGCGGGAGAAGGCACCGGGGAGCTGTTTTTT. The complete variable domain, with remaining parts taken from reference TRBV19 and TRBJ2-2, reads DGGITQSPKYLFRKEGQNVTLSCEQNLNHDAMYWYRQDPGQGLRLIYYSQIVNDFQKGDIAEGYSVSREKKESFPLTVTSAQKNPTAFYLCASSLRLAGEGTGELFFGEGSRLTVL.

This sequence joins TRBV5-6 and TRBJ2-5; D is unresolved. This CDR3 spans 15 amino acids. Germline V CDR1 and CDR2: SGHDT, YYEEEE. Trimming removed 5 bases at V and 1 base at J, with 15 bases between. The CDR3 DNA sequence: TGTGCCAGCAGGGCGACATGGGGTCCCCAAGAGACCCAGTACTTC. It yields the protein CASRATWGPQETQYF.

V usage is TRBV12-3 or TRBV12-4 and J usage is TRBJ2-5; 7 bases align to TRBD1. This CDR3 contains 14 residues. Unmatched junction bases numbered 5, after V lost 1 base and J lost 6 bases. This chain's CDR3 is CASSLGTTGQTQYF. The CDR3 DNA is TGTGCCAGCAGTTTAGGTACGACAGGGCAGACCCAGTACTTC.

The gene calls are TRBV6-1 and TRBJ2-3, with D possibly matching TRBD1 (5 bases). The V end was cut by 6 bases, the J end by 3 bases, with 16 bases between. The CDR3 has 15 residues. The germline gives CDR1 MNHNS, CDR2 SASEGT. CDR3: CASSRGHGSTDTQYF. The DNA of the CDR3 is TGTGCCAGCAGCCGCGGACATGGGTCTACAGATACGCAGTATTTT.

By sample fraction, this clonotype is large. The rearrangement links TRBV2 to TRBJ1-2; perhaps TRBD1 as D (5 bases). Germline V gene lookup returns CDR1 SNHLY and CDR2 FYNNEI. CDR3 length equals 14 residues. Trimming pared 10 bases from V and 8 bases from J, leaving 23 bases between. The CDR3 region is CATTALGRFEGYTF. The DNA of the CDR3 is TGTGCCACGACAGCTCTAGGGAGGTTCGAGGGCTACACCTTC.